This T cell receptor beta chain emerged from a study of T-cell memory formation after mild COVID-19. There are 15 residues in the CDR3. Germline V gene data show CDR1 as KGHSH and CDR2 as LQKENI. V was pared by 4 bases and J by 6 bases, with 19 bases between. Findings and limits, study-wide: Pre-infection memory already had some responding clones, implying cross-reactive memory joined. Contracting CD4+ clones lay largely in CM and EM, with CD8+ ones residing in EMRA.

A few counts support this clonotype. No antigen is known for it. 5'RACE with constant-segment primers built TCRalpha and TCRbeta cDNA libraries with UMIs. TCRdb analysed the 5' RACE reads with MiXCR anew, one entry per CDR3 protein. This sample has about 600,000 distinct CDR3 sequences, with 20% to 25% found just once. V gene TRBV18 combines with J gene TRBJ2-7; maybe TRBD2 (5 bases). Sequenced: PBMCs or a T cell subset sorted from them (not recorded which). This receptor was taken from an adult woman who had mild COVID-19 (a few samples of this study predate the infection). Cell type and time point are not known. The chain's CDR3 is CASSHPTLRSGEQYF. In nucleotides, the CDR3 is TGTGCCAGCTCACATCCTACGTTGAGGAGCGGCGAGCAGTACTTC.